This T cell receptor (beta chain) originates from a study of T cells in Graves' hyperthyroidism and ophthalmopathy. About the study: Before any treatment, at initial diagnosis, peripheral blood was collected.

It was RNA transcripts that yielded the amplified TCR beta CDR3 regions. Initially, a first-round RT-PCR of the TCR CDR3 employed the HTBI primer set. MiXCR, applied by TCRdb to the multiplex PCR reads, yields one record per CDR3 protein. The sample consists of around 420,000 distinct CDR3 sequences, about a sixth of them appearing once. With V trimmed by 7 bases and J by 4 bases, 13 bases remained unmatched. Looked up from germline, CDR1 is SQVTM and CDR2 is ANQGSEA. The CDR3 loop spans 15 amino acids. This clonotype was seen repeatedly, ten times or more. The sequence came from a woman younger than 30 with Graves' hyperthyroidism. What was sequenced was blood. The chain has TRBV29-1 and TRBJ2-1; 7 positions match TRBD2. The CDR3 protein is CSGGGTDEWYNEQFF. The CDR3 DNA follows: TGCAGCGGGGGGGGAACAGACGAATGGTACAATGAGCAGTTCTTC.